These 31 T cell receptor beta chains came from one sample sequenced in a study of identical twins. TCRdb used MiXCR to reprocess the 5' RACE reads, holding one entry per CDR3 protein. Of approximately 1.8 million distinct CDR3 sequences listed, around a third were seen once; the top ten hold more than 0.25%. Sequences were obtained from cord blood. Receptors were obtained from a newborn girl in good health.

This chain links TRBV3-1 with TRBJ1-6; TRBD1 might be the D (5 bases). V lost 1 base and J lost 10, with 20 bases in between. In germline, CDR1 is LGHDT, CDR2 YNNKEL (reference sequence). This CDR3 spans 17 amino acids. The CDR3 sequence is CASSQARSGIGGSPLHF. The CDR3 bases are TGTGCCAGCAGCCAAGCACGATCCGGGATCGGGGGGTCACCCCTCCACTTT.

This clonotype was recorded a few times. The V gene is TRBV20-1, the J gene TRBJ2-5; TRBD2 matches at 7 bases. Matching the DNA end better, TRBJ2-7 makes the J call doubtful. The CDR3 totals 12 residues. CDR1 and CDR2 (germline): DFQATT, SNEGSKA (reference sequence). The CDR3 protein is CSANERDYEQYF. The CDR3 region has the DNA TGCAGTGCTAACGAGCGGGACTACGAGCAGTACTTC.

The rearrangement uses TRBV4-2 and TRBJ2-3, with 7 bases fitting TRBD1. The CDR3 runs to 18 residues. CDR1 is LGHNA, CDR2 YNFKEQ, per germline. V shed 4 bases and J 0 bases; nucleotides not matched to a gene: 13. The CDR3 DNA follows: TGTGCCAGCAGCCTAAGTACCCGAGGACAGGCTAGCACAGATACGCAGTATTTT. The encoded protein is CASSLSTRGQASTDTQYF.

A few counts support this clonotype. V and J are TRBV10-2 and TRBJ2-3; 11 positions agree with TRBD2. V was pared by 7 bases and J by 1 base, with 4 bases of the junction left unmatched. The CDR3 consists of 15 residues. Looked up from germline, CDR1 is WSHSY and CDR2 is SAAADI. CDR3 sequence reads: CASNRGLAGTDTQYF. Here the CDR3 DNA reads TGCGCCAGCAATAGGGGACTAGCGGGCACAGATACGCAGTATTTT.

This clonotype appeared a few times. The chain carries TRBV24-1 and TRBJ1-2; D is possibly TRBD1 (5 bases). Trimming took 5 bases from V and 6 from J, leaving 21 bases between them. The germline V gene has CDR1 KGHDR and CDR2 SFDVKD. The CDR3 has 16 amino acids. In DNA, the CDR3 is TGTGCCACCAGTGCAACCTCAATGTCAGGGCCCGATGGCTACACCTTC. This sequence encodes CATSATSMSGPDGYTF.

The chain carries TRBV5-1 and TRBJ2-7; TRBD2 might be the D (6 bases). This CDR3 is 14 amino acids long. The germline V and J ends were trimmed by 5 bases and 7 bases, with 19 bases remaining between them. From germline, CDR1 is SGHRS and CDR2 YFSETQ. The CDR3, as DNA: TGCGCCAGCAGACCGGGACTCCAAACCAATGAGCAGTACTTC. Translation gives CASRPGLQTNEQYF.

The chain couples TRBV6-2 or TRBV6-3 to TRBJ1-2, with D unresolved. Germline CDR1 reads MNHEY; CDR2 reads SVGEGT. CDR3 length equals 14 residues. V was cut by 5 bases and J by 2 bases, with 12 bases left in between. The CDR3 DNA reads as TGTGCCAGCAGTCCCCGGGCGAGAAACTATGGCTACACCTTC. It yields the protein CASSPRARNYGYTF.

This clonotype was detected ten times or more. This chain uses TRBV12-3 or TRBV12-4 with TRBJ1-2; possible D gene TRBD1, 6 bases. Trimming stripped 10 bases from V and 0 bases from J, with 12 bases between. The CDR3 extends over 13 amino acids. The CDR3 DNA is TGTGCCACTCACCAGGGGTCTAACTATGGCTACACCTTC. Residues: CATHQGSNYGYTF.

A few counts support this clonotype. For the CDR3, the DNA is TGCAGTGCTAGTCCGGCCTACAATCAGCCCCAGCATTTT. Translating gives CSASPAYNQPQHF. The chain is built from TRBV20-1 and TRBJ1-5, with D unresolved. CDR3 size: 13 residues. Germline V lookup: CDR1 DFQATT, CDR2 SNEGSKA (reference sequence). V dropped 3 bases and J dropped 3 bases, with 9 bases sitting between them.

This clonotype was seen a few times. Just one base apart from a much larger clone, this may be a read error. V usage is TRBV9 and J usage is TRBJ2-5; D unresolved. This CDR3 spans 13 amino acids. Germline V gives CDR1 SGDLS, CDR2 YYNGEE. The V and J ends lost 1 base and 0 bases respectively, with 4 bases between them. The chain's CDR3 is CASSVQYQETQYF. Here the CDR3 DNA reads TGTGCCAGCAGCGTACAGTACCAAGAGACCCAGTACTTC.

The V and J genes are TRBV20-1 and TRBJ1-2; TRBD1 aligns across 8 bases. Germline CDR1 reads DFQATT; CDR2 reads SNEGSKA (reference sequence). The CDR3 runs 16 residues. The V segment lost 5 bases and the J segment 3 bases; nucleotides outside the gene matches: 14. The CDR3, as DNA: TGCAGTGCTTACAGACAGGGGCGCACGTCCCACTATGGCTACACCTTC. Translated: CSAYRQGRTSHYGYTF.

The rearrangement links TRBV20-1 to TRBJ2-5; perhaps TRBD2 as D (6 bases). Trimming shortened V by 0 bases and J by 1 base, and 9 bases separated the two germline ends. This CDR3 region has 14 residues. Germline V gives CDR1 DFQATT, CDR2 SNEGSKA (reference sequence). The CDR3 sequence is CSAREGGPQETQYF. The CDR3 DNA reads as TGCAGTGCTAGAGAGGGGGGTCCCCAAGAGACCCAGTACTTC.

The count of this clonotype is one. An end of the junction does not agree with germline; a read error may underlie this. The V call is TRBV7-8, the J call TRBJ2-1; D remains unclear. The CDR3 consists of 16 residues. Germline CDR1 is SGHVS and CDR2 is FQNEAQ. The CDR3 loop is CASSLVRARTYNGQFF. For the CDR3, the DNA is TGTGCCAGCAGCTTAGTACGAGCAAGGACCTACAATGGGCAGTTCTTC.

This chain links TRBV3-1 with TRBJ2-7; maybe TRBD1 (6 bases). Germline V gives CDR1 LGHDT, CDR2 YNNKEL (reference sequence). The ends were cut back, 1 base at V and 3 bases at J, with 13 bases in the middle. The length of the CDR3 is 15 residues. CDR3 coding DNA: TGTGCCAGCAGCCAAGTTCCAGGGGAGAGCTACGAGCAGTACTTC. This gives the protein CASSQVPGESYEQYF.

This clonotype was seen a handful of times. The chain combines TRBV28 with TRBJ2-4; tentatively, D is TRBD2 (5 bases). V was trimmed by 6 bases and J by 0 bases, leaving 12 bases between them. Per the germline V gene, CDR1 is MDHEN and CDR2 is SYDVKM. The CDR3 covers 15 residues. The CDR3 region has the DNA TGTGCCAGCAGGCCGGGATGGGTAGCCAAAAACATTCAGTACTTC. Amino acids: CASRPGWVAKNIQYF.

This clonotype has only a few counts. The gene calls are TRBV20-1 and TRBJ2-7; D is tentatively TRBD1 or TRBD2 (5 bases each). CDR3 length: 12 amino acids. Per the germline V gene, CDR1 is DFQATT and CDR2 is SNEGSKA (reference sequence). V was shortened by 3 bases and J by 7 bases, with 13 bases between the two germline ends. The CDR3 sequence is CSASLGPQEQYF. DNA for the CDR3: TGCAGTGCTAGCCTGGGACCCCAAGAGCAGTACTTC.

The genes are TRBV20-1 and TRBJ1-2; D call uncertain. Trimming removed 0 bases from V and 4 bases from J, with 12 bases in between. The germline gives CDR1 DFQATT, CDR2 SNEGSKA (reference sequence). This CDR3 comprises 14 residues. DNA of the CDR3: TGCAGTGCTAGAGATCTCCAGACCTTCTATGGCTACACCTTC. It encodes CSARDLQTFYGYTF.

The chain carries TRBV5-1 and TRBJ2-3; TRBD2 agrees at 9 bases. There are 15 residues in the CDR3. Germline V gene lookup returns CDR1 SGHRS and CDR2 YFSETQ. V gave up 4 bases and J gave up 4 bases; unmatched junction bases: 7. CDR3 region: CASSPGTSFADTQYF. The CDR3, as DNA: TGCGCCAGCAGCCCCGGGACTAGCTTCGCAGATACGCAGTATTTT.

With regard to this clonotype: One base away lies a much larger clone, so this may be a sequencing read error. In nucleotides, the CDR3 is TGCAGCGTTGAAGGACAGGGGTGTGGCTACACCTTC. Amino acid sequence: CSVEGQGCGYTF. The chain couples TRBV29-1 to TRBJ1-2; 8 bases match TRBD1. After removal of 1 base from V and 7 bases from J, the junction contained 2 bases not matched to a gene. Germline V gives CDR1 SQVTM, CDR2 ANQGSEA. The CDR3 consists of 12 residues.

This clonotype was seen a handful of times. The V gene is TRBV6-1, the J gene TRBJ1-1; D might be TRBD1 (5 bases). CDR3 length equals 11 residues. CDR1 is MNHNS and CDR2 is SASEGT in the germline V gene. The V end lost 6 bases, the J end lost 10 bases, and 12 bases lay between the germline ends. Written as DNA, the CDR3 is TGTGCCAGCAGGGGGGGAAGGGTAGCTTTCTTT. It codes for CASRGGRVAFF.

The chain links TRBV28 to TRBJ2-5; TRBD2 aligns across 9 bases. CDR3 length equals 19 residues. Germline CDR1 and CDR2: MDHEN and SYDVKM. V dropped 4 bases and J dropped 1; count of bases not matched to a gene: 16. The CDR3 reads CASSSRLAGVATFQETQYF. DNA of the CDR3: TGTGCCAGCAGTTCAAGGTTAGCGGGAGTGGCGACCTTCCAAGAGACCCAGTACTTC.

V gene TRBV15 combines with J gene TRBJ1-1; TRBD1 agrees at 8 bases. J was trimmed by 8 bases and V by 3 bases; bases with no gene match: 8. This CDR3 comprises 14 residues. CDR1 and CDR2 from the germline V gene are LNHNV and YYDKDF (reference sequence). CDR3 DNA sequence: TGTGCCACCAGCAGGAACAGGGGGTGGCGAGAAGCTTTCTTT. It specifies CATSRNRGWREAFF.

The chain couples TRBV24-1 to TRBJ2-1; 10 bases align to TRBD1. The junction had 19 bases not matched to a gene; V was cut back by 2 bases and J by 4 bases. The CDR3 is made up of 21 amino acids. CDR1 is KGHDR and CDR2 is SFDVKD in the germline V gene. CDR3 in amino acids: CATSDSPRDRGSQIVYNEQFF. CDR3 DNA: TGTGCCACCAGTGATTCCCCCCGGGACAGGGGCTCGCAGATAGTTTACAATGAGCAGTTCTTC.

This clonotype has just a few counts. V is TRBV20-1 and J is TRBJ2-1; D assignment may be TRBD1 or TRBD2 (6 bases each). CDR3 size: 12 residues. Trimming shortened V by 6 bases and J by 7 bases, and 13 bases separated the two germline ends. The germline V gene has CDR1 DFQATT and CDR2 SNEGSKA (reference sequence). The CDR3 spells CSAQGRRNEQFF. CDR3 in DNA: TGCAGTGCCCAGGGGAGGCGGAATGAGCAGTTCTTC.

This clonotype was picked up a small number of times. The DNA of the CDR3 is TGCAGTGCCAGGTCGGGCAGGGGGCGCGGGTACCGTAGTTCACCCCTCCACTTT. Amino acids: CSARSGRGRGYRSSPLHF. The chain has TRBV20-1 and TRBJ1-6; 8 bases align to TRBD1. The J segment lost 9 bases and the V segment lost 6 bases, leaving 22 bases of the junction unmatched. Looked up from germline, CDR1 is DFQATT and CDR2 is SNEGSKA (reference sequence). The CDR3 covers 18 residues.

This clonotype was seen more than once but under ten times. The rearrangement joins TRBV28 to TRBJ2-1; D unresolved. Trimming cost V 3 bases and J 6 bases, with 9 bases left between them. The CDR3 has 13 residues. CDR1 is MDHEN and CDR2 is SYDVKM in the germline V gene. The CDR3 bases are TGTGCCAGCAGTTTTGAACTCCGCAATGAGCAGTTCTTC. Its translation: CASSFELRNEQFF.

Many counts were recorded for this clonotype. The genes are TRBV7-2 and TRBJ2-7; D might be TRBD1 (5 bases). In germline, CDR1 is SGHTA, CDR2 FQGNSA. The V end lost 6 bases, the J end lost 0 bases, and 12 bases lay between the germline ends. This CDR3 spans 14 amino acids. The CDR3 loop is CASSSDRSSYEQYF. In DNA, the CDR3 is TGTGCCAGCAGTTCCGACAGAAGCTCCTACGAGCAGTACTTC.

This clonotype was seen a single time. The junction differs from germline at one of its ends, possibly a read error. The chain combines TRBV12-3 or TRBV12-4 with TRBJ2-5; D is ambiguous. The J call may not be correct, given that the DNA end is closer to TRBJ2-7. The CDR3 runs to 11 residues. CDR3 sequence: CSSSSTSEQYF. In DNA, the CDR3 is TGTTCCAGCAGCTCTACCTCCGAGCAGTACTTC.

In this sample, this clonotype turned up a few times. CDR3 in DNA: TGCAGTGCTAGGGCCAGGGGGGTTGTCTACAATGAGCAGTTCTTC. Its translation is CSARARGVVYNEQFF. The J gene is TRBJ2-1, the V gene TRBV20-1; the D gene is possibly TRBD1 (7 bases). The CDR3 extends over 15 amino acids. Germline V gene sequence: CDR1 DFQATT, CDR2 SNEGSKA (reference sequence). Trimming removed 3 bases from V and 3 bases from J, with 15 bases in between.

This clonotype was counted only a few times. This chain connects TRBV6-1 to TRBJ1-5; D is unclear. V lost 3 bases and J 3 bases, leaving 12 bases between the germline ends. Per the germline V gene, CDR1 is MNHNS and CDR2 is SASEGT. The CDR3 is made up of 15 amino acids. The CDR3 DNA sequence: TGTGCCAGCAGTGAGCCCACGGGTCTCAATCAGCCCCAGCATTTT. Translated, it gives CASSEPTGLNQPQHF.

The chain has TRBV5-1 and TRBJ2-1, with 11 bases identical to TRBD2. The germline V gene has CDR1 SGHRS and CDR2 YFSETQ. The junction had 10 bases not matched to a gene; V was cut back by 2 bases and J by 6 bases. This CDR3 contains 17 residues. The CDR3: CASSFSGGALYVNEQFF. Written as DNA, the CDR3 is TGCGCCAGCAGCTTTAGCGGGGGGGCCCTTTATGTCAATGAGCAGTTCTTC.